What follows are 7 T cell receptor beta chains derived from one specimen sequenced in a study of cytomegalovirus exposure and HLA in healthy donors. 60 Vbeta and 13 Jbeta primers were used in PCR. The method was immunoSEQ multiplex PCR; TCRdb's version includes in-frame clones alone and lacks a portion of them. The sample lists roughly 110,000 clones, about 74% occurring once. The material sequenced was PBMCs. These receptors came from a woman aged 40 to 55 in good health and CMV-seropositive.

This clone was counted only a few times. The chain employs TRBV4-2 and TRBJ2-2, with D maybe TRBD1 (5 bases). Germline V gene data show CDR1 as LGHNA and CDR2 as YNFKEQ. The CDR3 has 16 residues. The germline V and J ends were trimmed by 0 bases and 1 base, with 9 bases remaining between them. DNA for the CDR3: TGTGCCAGCAGCCAAGATGGTCAGGGGAACACCGGGGAGCTGTTTTTT. This sequence encodes CASSQDGQGNTGELFF.

As for this clone: The same CDR3 is also encoded by other DNA sequences in this sample. V and J are TRBV7-2 and TRBJ1-4; D may be TRBD1 (6 bases). CDR3 length: 13 residues. V was trimmed by 3 bases and J by 8 bases, leaving 10 bases between them. Germline V CDR1 and CDR2: SGHTA, FQGNSA. The CDR3 nucleotides are TGTGCCAGCAGCTTCAGGGGATCAGAAAAACTGTTTTTT. Encoded protein: CASSFRGSEKLFF.

CDR3 region: CSVAGTGNYGYTF. The CDR3 DNA sequence: TGCAGCGTAGCAGGGACAGGGAACTATGGCTACACCTTC. V gene TRBV29-1 combines with J gene TRBJ1-2; 9 positions match TRBD1. The CDR3 consists of 13 residues. The germline V gene has CDR1 SQVTM and CDR2 ANQGSEA. V dropped 6 bases and J dropped 2; count of bases not matched to a gene: 4.

This sequence joins TRBV5-3 and TRBJ1-3; 11 nucleotides line up with TRBD1. TRBV5-3 is an ORF, and what it does is uncertain. This CDR3 has 13 amino acids. The V and J ends lost 10 bases and 7 bases, in that order; junction bases with no gene match: 7. CDR3 nucleotides: TGTGCCGGCAGGAGGGACAGGGGGAACACCATATATTTT. Its translation is CAGRRDRGNTIYF.

This chain connects TRBV5-1 to TRBJ1-2; possibly TRBD1 for D (6 bases). Germline V gene data show CDR1 as SGHRS and CDR2 as YFSETQ. The CDR3 covers 15 residues. Between the trimmed V and J ends, which lost 4 bases and 7 bases, there was a span of 20 bases. CDR3 sequence reads: CASSMASGTLSGYTF. In DNA form, the CDR3 reads TGCGCCAGCAGCATGGCTTCCGGGACATTAAGTGGCTACACCTTC.

The rearrangement uses TRBV7-2 and TRBJ1-1; 9 bases are shared with TRBD1. Germline V gene lookup returns CDR1 SGHTA and CDR2 FQGNSA. The CDR3 covers 16 residues. The ends lost 5 bases at V and 1 base at J; junction bases unmatched: 8. CDR3 DNA sequence: TGTGCCAGCAGCCCAACAGGGGGCGGACGGAACACTGAAGCTTTCTTT. Translated, it gives CASSPTGGGRNTEAFF.

This clone was seen a handful of times. This sequence joins TRBV5-4 and TRBJ2-1; a possible D gene is TRBD2 (6 bases). The CDR3 length is 13 residues. The V gene lost 1 base and the J gene lost 8 bases, with 10 bases spanning the gap. CDR1 is SGHNT and CDR2 is YYREEE in the germline V gene (reference sequence). CDR3 region: CASSLRGRDEQFF. Here the CDR3 DNA reads TGTGCCAGCAGCTTGCGGGGGAGAGATGAGCAGTTCTTC.